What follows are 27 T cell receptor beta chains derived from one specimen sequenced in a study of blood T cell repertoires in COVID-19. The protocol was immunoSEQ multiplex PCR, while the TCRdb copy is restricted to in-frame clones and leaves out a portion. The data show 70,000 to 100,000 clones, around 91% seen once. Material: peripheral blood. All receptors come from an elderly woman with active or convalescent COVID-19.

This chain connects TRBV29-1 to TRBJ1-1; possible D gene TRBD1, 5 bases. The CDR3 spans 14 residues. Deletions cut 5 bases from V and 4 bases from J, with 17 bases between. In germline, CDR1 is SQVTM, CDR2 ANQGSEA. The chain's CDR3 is CSVQGKVGSTEAFF. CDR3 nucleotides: TGCAGCGTTCAGGGAAAAGTTGGATCCACTGAAGCTTTCTTT. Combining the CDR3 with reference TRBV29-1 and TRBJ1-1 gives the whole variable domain SAVISQKPSRDICQRGTSLTIQCQVDSQVTMMFWYRQQPGQSLTLIATANQGSEATYESGFVIDKFPISRPNLTFSTLTVSNMSPEDSSIYLCSVQGKVGSTEAFFGQGTRLTVV.

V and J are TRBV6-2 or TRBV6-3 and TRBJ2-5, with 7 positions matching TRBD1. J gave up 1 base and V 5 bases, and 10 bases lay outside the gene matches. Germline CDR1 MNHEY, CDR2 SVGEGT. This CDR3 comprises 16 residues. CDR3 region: CASSDPRGRSQETQYF. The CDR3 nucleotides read TGTGCCAGCAGTGATCCCAGGGGGAGAAGCCAAGAGACCCAGTACTTC.

CDR3: CASSLPTRTGELFF. The DNA for the CDR3 is TGTGCCAGCAGCTTGCCGACTAGAACCGGGGAGCTGTTTTTT. J is TRBJ2-2 and V is TRBV5-5; possible D gene TRBD2, 6 bases. Per germline, CDR1 SGHKS and CDR2 YYEKEE (reference sequence). Trimming pared 1 base from V and 5 bases from J, leaving 9 bases between. The CDR3 sequence is 14 residues long.

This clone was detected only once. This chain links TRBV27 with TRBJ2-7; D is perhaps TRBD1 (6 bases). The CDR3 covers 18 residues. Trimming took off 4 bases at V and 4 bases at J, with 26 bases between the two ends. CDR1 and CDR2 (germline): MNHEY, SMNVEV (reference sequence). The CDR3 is CASSSSRSLRGGPYEQYF. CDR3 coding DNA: TGTGCCAGCAGTTCCTCAAGGAGCCTCAGGGGTGGCCCTTACGAGCAGTACTTC.

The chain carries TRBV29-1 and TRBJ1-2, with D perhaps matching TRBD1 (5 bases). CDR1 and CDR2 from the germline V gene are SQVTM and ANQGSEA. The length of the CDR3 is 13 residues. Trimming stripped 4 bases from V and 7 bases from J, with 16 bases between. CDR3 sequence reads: CSVGGREGGGYTF. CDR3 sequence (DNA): TGCAGCGTTGGGGGGAGGGAAGGAGGTGGCTACACCTTC.

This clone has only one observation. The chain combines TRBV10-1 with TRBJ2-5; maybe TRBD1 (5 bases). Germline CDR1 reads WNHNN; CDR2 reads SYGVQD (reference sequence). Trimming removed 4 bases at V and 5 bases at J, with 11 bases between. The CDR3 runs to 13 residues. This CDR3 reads CASSGGISETQYF. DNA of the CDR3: TGCGCCAGCAGTGGGGGCATTTCCGAGACCCAGTACTTC.

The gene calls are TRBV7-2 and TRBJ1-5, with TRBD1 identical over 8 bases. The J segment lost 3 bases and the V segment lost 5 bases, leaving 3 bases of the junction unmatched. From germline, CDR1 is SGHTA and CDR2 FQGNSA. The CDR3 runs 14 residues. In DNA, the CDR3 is TGTGCCAGCAGCACGACAGGGGTCAATCAGCCCCAGCATTTT. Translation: CASSTTGVNQPQHF.

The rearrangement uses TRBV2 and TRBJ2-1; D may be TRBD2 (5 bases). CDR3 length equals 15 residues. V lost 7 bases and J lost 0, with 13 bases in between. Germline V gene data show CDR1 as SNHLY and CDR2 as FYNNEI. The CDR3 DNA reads TGTGCCAGCATGGGTGGGAGCCCCTCCTACAATGAGCAGTTCTTC. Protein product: CASMGGSPSYNEQFF.

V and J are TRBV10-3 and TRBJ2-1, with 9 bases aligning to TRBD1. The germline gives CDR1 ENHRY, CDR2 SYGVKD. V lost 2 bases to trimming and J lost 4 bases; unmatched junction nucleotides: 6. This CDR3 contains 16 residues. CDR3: CAISEMGTGSYNEQFF. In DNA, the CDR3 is TGTGCCATCAGTGAGATGGGGACAGGGAGTTACAATGAGCAGTTCTTC.

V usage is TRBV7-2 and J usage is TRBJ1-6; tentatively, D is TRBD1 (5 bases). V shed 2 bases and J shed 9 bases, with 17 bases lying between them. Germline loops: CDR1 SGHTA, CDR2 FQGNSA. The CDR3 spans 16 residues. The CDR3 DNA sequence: TGTGCCAGCAGCTTAAAACTGGGGGACTGGGGTTCACCCCTCCACTTT. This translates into CASSLKLGDWGSPLHF.

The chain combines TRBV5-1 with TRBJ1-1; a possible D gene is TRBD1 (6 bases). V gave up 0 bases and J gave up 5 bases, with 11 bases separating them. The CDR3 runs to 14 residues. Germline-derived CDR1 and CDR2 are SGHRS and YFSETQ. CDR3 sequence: CASSLETGNTEAFF. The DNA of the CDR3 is TGCGCCAGCAGCTTGGAAACAGGGAATACTGAAGCTTTCTTT. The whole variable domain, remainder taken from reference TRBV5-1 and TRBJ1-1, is KAGVTQTPRYLIKTRGQQVTLSCSPISGHRSVSWYQQTPGQGLQFLFEYFSETQRNKGNFPGRFSGRQFSNSRSEMNVSTLELGDSALYLCASSLETGNTEAFFGQGTRLTVV.

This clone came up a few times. The CDR3 here is CASSETRGSQETQYF. The CDR3 DNA sequence: TGTGCCAGCAGCGAGACTAGGGGATCACAAGAGACCCAGTACTTC. V is TRBV6-5 and J is TRBJ2-5; D possibly corresponds to TRBD2 (6 bases). Trimming stripped 6 bases from V and 2 bases from J, with 16 bases between. The CDR3 covers 15 residues. Germline CDR1 MNHEY, CDR2 SVGAGI.

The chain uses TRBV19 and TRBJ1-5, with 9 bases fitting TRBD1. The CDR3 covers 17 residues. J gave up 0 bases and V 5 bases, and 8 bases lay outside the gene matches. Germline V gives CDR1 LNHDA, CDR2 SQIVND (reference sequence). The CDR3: CASSVTGGIGSNQPQHF. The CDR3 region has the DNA TGTGCCAGTAGTGTCACAGGGGGCATAGGTAGCAATCAGCCCCAGCATTTT.

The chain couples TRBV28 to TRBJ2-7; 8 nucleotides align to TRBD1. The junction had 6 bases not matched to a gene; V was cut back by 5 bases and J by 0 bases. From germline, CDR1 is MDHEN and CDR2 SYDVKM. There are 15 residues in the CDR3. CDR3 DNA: TGTGCCAGCAGTCCCAGGACAGGGTTCTCCTACGAGCAGTACTTC. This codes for CASSPRTGFSYEQYF. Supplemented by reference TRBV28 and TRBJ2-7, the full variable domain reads DVKVTQSSRYLVKRTGEKVFLECVQDMDHENMFWYRQDPGLGLRLIYFSYDVKMKEKGDIPEGYSVSREKKERFSLILESASTNQTSMYLCASSPRTGFSYEQYFGPGTRLTVT.

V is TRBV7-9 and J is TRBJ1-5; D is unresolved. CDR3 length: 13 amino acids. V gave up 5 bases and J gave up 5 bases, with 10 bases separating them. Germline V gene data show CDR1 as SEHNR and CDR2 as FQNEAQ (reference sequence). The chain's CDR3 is CASSMDGDQPQHF. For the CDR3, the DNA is TGTGCCAGCAGCATGGACGGGGATCAGCCCCAGCATTTT.

CDR3 protein: CASSAQAGGLTGELFF. In nucleotides, the CDR3 is TGTGCCAGCAGCGCCCAAGCGGGAGGTCTCACCGGGGAGCTGTTTTTT. The genes are TRBV7-3 and TRBJ2-2, with TRBD2 matching over 9 bases. CDR1 and CDR2 from the germline V gene are SGHTA and FQGTGA. The V and J ends lost 5 bases and 4 bases, in that order; junction bases with no gene match: 8. The CDR3 totals 16 residues. Complete variable domain (other parts from reference TRBV7-3 and TRBJ2-2): GAGVSQTPSNKVTEKGKYVELRCDPISGHTALYWYRQSLGQGPEFLIYFQGTGAADDSGLPNDRFFAVRPEGSVSTLKIQRTERGDSAVYLCASSAQAGGLTGELFFGEGSRLTVL.

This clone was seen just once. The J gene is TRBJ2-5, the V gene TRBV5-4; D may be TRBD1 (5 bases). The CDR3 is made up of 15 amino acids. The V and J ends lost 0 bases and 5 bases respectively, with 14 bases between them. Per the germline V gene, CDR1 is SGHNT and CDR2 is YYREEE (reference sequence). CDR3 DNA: TGTGCCAGCAGCTTGGGGGCAGGGTATTCCGAGACCCAGTACTTC. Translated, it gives CASSLGAGYSETQYF.

DNA of the CDR3: TGTGCCAGCAGTTCCAGGGGGCTCGGAAACACCATATATTTT. Translating gives CASSSRGLGNTIYF. This chain joins TRBV6-5 and TRBJ1-3; 8 nucleotides match TRBD1. The V segment lost 4 bases and the J segment 4 bases; nucleotides outside the gene matches: 3. The CDR3 is 14 amino acids. Germline assignment: CDR1 MNHEY and CDR2 SVGAGI.

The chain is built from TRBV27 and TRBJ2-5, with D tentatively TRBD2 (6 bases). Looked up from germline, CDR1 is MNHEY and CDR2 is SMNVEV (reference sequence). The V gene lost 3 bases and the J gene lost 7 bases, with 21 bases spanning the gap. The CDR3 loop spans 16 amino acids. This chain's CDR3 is CASSLSLAYPQGTQYF. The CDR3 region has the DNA TGTGCCAGCAGTTTGAGTCTAGCGTATCCCCAGGGGACCCAGTACTTC.

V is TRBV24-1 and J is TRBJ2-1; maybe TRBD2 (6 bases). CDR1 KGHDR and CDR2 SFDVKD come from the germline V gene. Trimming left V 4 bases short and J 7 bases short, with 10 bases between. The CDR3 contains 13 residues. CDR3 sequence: CATSDIAENEQFF. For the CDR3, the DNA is TGTGCCACCAGTGACATAGCGGAAAATGAGCAGTTCTTC.

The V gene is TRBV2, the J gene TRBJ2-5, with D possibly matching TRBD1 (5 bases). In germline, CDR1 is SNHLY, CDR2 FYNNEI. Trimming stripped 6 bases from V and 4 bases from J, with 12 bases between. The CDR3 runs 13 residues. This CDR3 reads CASSDSLIETQYF. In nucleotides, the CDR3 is TGTGCCAGCAGCGACAGTTTAATAGAGACCCAGTACTTC.

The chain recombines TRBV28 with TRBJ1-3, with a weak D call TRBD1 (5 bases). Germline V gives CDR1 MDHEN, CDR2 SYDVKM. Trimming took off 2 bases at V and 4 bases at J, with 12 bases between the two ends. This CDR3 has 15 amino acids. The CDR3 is CASSLAGMVGNTIYF. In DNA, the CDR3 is TGTGCCAGCAGTTTAGCAGGGATGGTAGGAAACACCATATATTTT. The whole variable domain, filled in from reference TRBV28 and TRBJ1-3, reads DVKVTQSSRYLVKRTGEKVFLECVQDMDHENMFWYRQDPGLGLRLIYFSYDVKMKEKGDIPEGYSVSREKKERFSLILESASTNQTSMYLCASSLAGMVGNTIYFGEGSWLTVV.

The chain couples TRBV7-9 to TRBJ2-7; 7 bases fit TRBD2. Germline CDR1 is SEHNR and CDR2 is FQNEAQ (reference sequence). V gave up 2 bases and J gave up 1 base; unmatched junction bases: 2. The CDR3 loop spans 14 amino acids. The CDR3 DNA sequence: TGTGCCAGCAGCTTATTGGGGGGGTCCTACGAGCAGTACTTC. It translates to CASSLLGGSYEQYF. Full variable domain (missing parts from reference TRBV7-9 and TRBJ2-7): DTGVSQNPRHKITKRGQNVTFRCDPISEHNRLYWYRQTLGQGPEFLTYFQNEAQLEKSRLLSDRFSAERPKGSFSTLEIQRTEQGDSAMYLCASSLLGGSYEQYFGPGTRLTVT.

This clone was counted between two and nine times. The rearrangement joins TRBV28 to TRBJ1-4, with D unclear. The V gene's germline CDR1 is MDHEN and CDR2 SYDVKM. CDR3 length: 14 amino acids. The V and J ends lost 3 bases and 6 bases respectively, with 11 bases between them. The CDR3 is CASSLLGGDEKLFF. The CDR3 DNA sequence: TGTGCCAGCAGTTTGTTAGGAGGTGATGAAAAACTGTTTTTT.

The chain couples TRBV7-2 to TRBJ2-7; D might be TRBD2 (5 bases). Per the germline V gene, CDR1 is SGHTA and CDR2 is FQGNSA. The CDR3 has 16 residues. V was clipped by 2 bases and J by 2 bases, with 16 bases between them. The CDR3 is CASSLNTRTGTYEQYF. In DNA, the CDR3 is TGTGCCAGCAGCTTAAATACACGGACTGGCACCTACGAGCAGTACTTC. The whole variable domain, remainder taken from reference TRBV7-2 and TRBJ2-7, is GAGVSQSPSNKVTEKGKDVELRCDPISGHTALYWYRQSLGQGLEFLIYFQGNSAPDKSGLPSDRFSAERTGGSVSTLTIQRTQQEDSAVYLCASSLNTRTGTYEQYFGPGTRLTVT.

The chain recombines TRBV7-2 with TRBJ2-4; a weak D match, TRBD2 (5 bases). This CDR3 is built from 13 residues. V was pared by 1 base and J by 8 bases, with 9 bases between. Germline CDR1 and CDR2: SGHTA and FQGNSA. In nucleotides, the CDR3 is TGTGCCAGCAGCTTAGTGGCCGGGGACATTCAGTACTTC. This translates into CASSLVAGDIQYF.

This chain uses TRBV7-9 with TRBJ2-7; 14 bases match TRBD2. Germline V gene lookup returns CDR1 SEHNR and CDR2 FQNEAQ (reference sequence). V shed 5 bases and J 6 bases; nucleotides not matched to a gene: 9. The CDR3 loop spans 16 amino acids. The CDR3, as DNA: TGTGCCAGCAGCCCACCGGGACTAGCGGGAGTAGGCGAGCAGTACTTC. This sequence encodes CASSPPGLAGVGEQYF.